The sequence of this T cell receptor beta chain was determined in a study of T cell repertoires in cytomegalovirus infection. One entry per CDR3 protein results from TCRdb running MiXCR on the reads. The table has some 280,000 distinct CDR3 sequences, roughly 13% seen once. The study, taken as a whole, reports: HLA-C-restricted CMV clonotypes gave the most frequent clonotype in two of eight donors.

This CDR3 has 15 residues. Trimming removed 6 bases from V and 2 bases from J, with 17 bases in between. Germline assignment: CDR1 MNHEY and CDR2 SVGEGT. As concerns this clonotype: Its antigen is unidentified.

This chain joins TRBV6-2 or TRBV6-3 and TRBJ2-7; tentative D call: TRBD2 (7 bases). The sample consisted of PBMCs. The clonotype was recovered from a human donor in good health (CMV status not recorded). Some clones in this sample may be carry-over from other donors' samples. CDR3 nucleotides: TGTGCCAGCAGGGACGAGGGGGGGCTAACCTACGAGCAGTACTTC. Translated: CASRDEGGLTYEQYF.